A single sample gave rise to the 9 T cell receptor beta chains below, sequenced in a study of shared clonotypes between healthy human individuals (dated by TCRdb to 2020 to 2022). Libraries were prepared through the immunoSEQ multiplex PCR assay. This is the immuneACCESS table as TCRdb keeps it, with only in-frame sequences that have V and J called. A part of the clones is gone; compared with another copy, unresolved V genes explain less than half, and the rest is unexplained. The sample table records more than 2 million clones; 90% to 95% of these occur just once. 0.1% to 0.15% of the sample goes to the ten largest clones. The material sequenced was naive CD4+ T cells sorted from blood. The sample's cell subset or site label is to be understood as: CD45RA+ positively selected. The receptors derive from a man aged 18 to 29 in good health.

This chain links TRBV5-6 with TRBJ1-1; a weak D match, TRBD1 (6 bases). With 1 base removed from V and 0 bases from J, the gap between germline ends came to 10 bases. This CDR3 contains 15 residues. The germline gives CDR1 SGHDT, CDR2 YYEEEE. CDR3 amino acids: CASSLWEGVNTEAFF. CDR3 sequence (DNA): TGTGCCAGCAGCTTGTGGGAGGGGGTGAACACTGAAGCTTTCTTT.

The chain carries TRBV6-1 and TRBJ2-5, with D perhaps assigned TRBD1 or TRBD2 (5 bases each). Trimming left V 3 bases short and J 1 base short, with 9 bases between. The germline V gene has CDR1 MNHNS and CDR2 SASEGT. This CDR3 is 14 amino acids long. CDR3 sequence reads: CASSDWGTQETQYF. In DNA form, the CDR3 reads TGTGCCAGCAGTGATTGGGGGACCCAAGAGACCCAGTACTTC.

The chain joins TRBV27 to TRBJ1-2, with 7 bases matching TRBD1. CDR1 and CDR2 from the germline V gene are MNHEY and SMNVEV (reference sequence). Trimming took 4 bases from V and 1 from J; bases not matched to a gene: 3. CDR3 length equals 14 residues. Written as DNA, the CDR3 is TGTGCCAGCAGTTCCGGACAGGATAACTATGGCTACACCTTC. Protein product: CASSSGQDNYGYTF.

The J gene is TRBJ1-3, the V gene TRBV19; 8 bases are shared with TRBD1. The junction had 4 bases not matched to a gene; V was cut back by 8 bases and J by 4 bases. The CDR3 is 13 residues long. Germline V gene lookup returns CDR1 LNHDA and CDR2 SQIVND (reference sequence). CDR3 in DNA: TGTGCCAGTCAGACAGGGGTCGGAAACACCATATATTTT. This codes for CASQTGVGNTIYF.

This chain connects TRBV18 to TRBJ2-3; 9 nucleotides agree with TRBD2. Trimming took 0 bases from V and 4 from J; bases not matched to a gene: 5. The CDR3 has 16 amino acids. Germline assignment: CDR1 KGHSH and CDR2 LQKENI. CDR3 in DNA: TGTGCCAGCTCACCACCGGCGGGAGGGCCTTCAGATACGCAGTATTTT. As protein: CASSPPAGGPSDTQYF.

The CDR3 is CASSHPLRTGKDGYTF. As DNA, the CDR3 is TGCGCCAGCAGCCACCCCCTGCGGACAGGGAAGGATGGCTACACCTTC. The chain combines TRBV4-3 with TRBJ1-2, with 8 bases aligning to TRBD1. The V gene's germline CDR1 is LGHNA and CDR2 YSLEER. CDR3 size: 16 residues. V was clipped by 3 bases and J by 6 bases; unmatched bases: 12.

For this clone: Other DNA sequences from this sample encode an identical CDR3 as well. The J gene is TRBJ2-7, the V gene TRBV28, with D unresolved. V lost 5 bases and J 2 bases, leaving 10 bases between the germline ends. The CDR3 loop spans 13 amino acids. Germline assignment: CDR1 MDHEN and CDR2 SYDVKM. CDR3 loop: CASSNGLPYEQYF. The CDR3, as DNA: TGTGCCAGCAGTAACGGGTTGCCCTACGAGCAGTACTTC. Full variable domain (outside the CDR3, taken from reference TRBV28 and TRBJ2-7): DVKVTQSSRYLVKRTGEKVFLECVQDMDHENMFWYRQDPGLGLRLIYFSYDVKMKEKGDIPEGYSVSREKKERFSLILESASTNQTSMYLCASSNGLPYEQYFGPGTRLTVT.

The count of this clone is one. DNA for the CDR3: TGTGCCAGCAGTAGCTTTACAGGGGAAGGGGGCTTAGCCAAAAACATTCAGTACTTC. It codes for CASSSFTGEGGLAKNIQYF. V usage is TRBV2 and J usage is TRBJ2-4; 7 bases are a match to TRBD1. This CDR3 is built from 19 residues. J gave up 0 bases and V 5 bases, and 16 bases lay outside the gene matches. From germline, CDR1 is SNHLY and CDR2 FYNNEI.

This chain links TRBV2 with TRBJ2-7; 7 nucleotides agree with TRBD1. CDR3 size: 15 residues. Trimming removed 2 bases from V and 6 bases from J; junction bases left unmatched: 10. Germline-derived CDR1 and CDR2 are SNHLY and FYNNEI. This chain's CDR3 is CASSEMGTAGSEQYF. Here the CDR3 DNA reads TGTGCCAGCAGTGAAATGGGGACAGCCGGTTCCGAGCAGTACTTC.